This T cell receptor (beta chain) was sequenced during a study of T cell changes during pregnancy in multiple sclerosis (dated by TCRdb to the late 2010s). Notes on the research overall: The study looked at changes in the T cell repertoire across pregnancy in women with multiple sclerosis.

Concerning this clone: Its antigen is currently not known. No base qualities exist here, and no much larger clone lies one base off it.

The CDR3 runs 17 residues from the cysteine to the phenylalanine. The retained sequence is limited to the CDR3, 51 bases, with the frame set at the first base. From a lookup of the germline V gene, CDR1 and CDR2 are SGHAT and FQNNGV. V lost 5 bases and J lost 0 bases; the stretch between them is 20 bases long. The method behind the library was the immunoSEQ multiplex PCR assay. Drawn from immuneACCESS, this table holds only the in-frame rearrangements with V and J called that TCRdb kept. Clones are partly lost; checked studies trace under half to an unresolved V gene and leave the rest unexplained. The sample yields over 50,000 clones; approximately 90% were counted once. Less than 2% of the sample lies in the top ten.

This TCR was recovered from a female donor with multiple sclerosis, enrolled in a pregnancy study. Recombination joined TRBV11-2 with TRBJ2-7; perhaps TRBD1 is the D gene, with 6 bases matching. The specimen was peripheral blood, collected after pregnancy. CDR3 region: CASSPRFRGSYSYEQYF. The DNA reads as follows: TGTGCCAGCAGCCCAAGGTTTAGGGGGTCGTACTCCTACGAGCAGTACTTC. The CDR3, completed at both ends by the reference TRBV11-2 and TRBJ2-7 genes, gives the full variable domain EAGVAQSPRYKIIEKRQSVAFWCNPISGHATLYWYQQILGQGPKLLIQFQNNGVVDDSQLPKDRFSAERLKGVDSTLKIQPAKLEDSAVYLCASSPRFRGSYSYEQYFGPGTRLTVT.